This TCR beta chain derives from a study of T cell responses to AZD1222 COVID-19 vaccine. CDR3 size: 14 residues. The junction had 7 bases not matched to a gene; V was cut back by 2 bases and J by 7 bases. Looked up from germline, CDR1 is ENHRY and CDR2 is SYGVKD. A remark on this clone: Its antigen is not known.

Some clones are missing from TCRdb's copy, which holds only in-frame ones; the method was immunoSEQ multiplex PCR. Of approximately 150,000 clones listed, roughly 87% were seen once; the top ten hold about 5.9%. Points from the study as a whole: Breadth and depth of Spike-specific TCRs rose after two AZD1222 doses.

This specimen was peripheral blood, taken 28 days after the second AZD1222 dose. The rearrangement links TRBV10-3 to TRBJ1-2; the match to TRBD1 covers 7 bases. The receptor comes from an adult who received the AZD1222 COVID-19 vaccine. The chain's CDR3 is CAISEGPGGSGYTF. For the CDR3, the DNA is TGTGCCATCAGTGAGGGGCCAGGGGGAAGTGGCTACACCTTC.